Below are 21 T cell receptor beta chains sequenced from a single sample in a study of blood T cell repertoires in COVID-19. Profiling relied on immunoSEQ multiplex PCR, and the TCRdb table lists in-frame clones only, not all of them. The sample shows roughly 500,000 clones, 70% to 90% of them seen only once. Input material: PBMCs or T cells enriched from blood (not recorded which). The receptors shown here come from a woman aged 35 to 49 who had recovered from COVID-19.

CDR3 in DNA: TGTGCCAGCTCCCGCCGGGACAGTAACTATGGCTACACCTTC. It encodes CASSRRDSNYGYTF. J is TRBJ1-2 and V is TRBV18; 7 bases map to TRBD1. The CDR3 has 14 residues. Trimming took 6 bases from V and 1 from J; bases not matched to a gene: 5. Looked up from germline, CDR1 is KGHSH and CDR2 is LQKENI.

The chain combines TRBV5-6 with TRBJ2-7, with TRBD2 matching 7 bases. V was pared by 0 bases and J by 2 bases, with 5 bases of the junction left unmatched. In germline, CDR1 is SGHDT, CDR2 YYEEEE. The CDR3 runs to 15 residues. The DNA of the CDR3 is TGTGCCAGCAGCTTGGTTCTGGCGGGGGCCTACGAGCAGTACTTC. Protein: CASSLVLAGAYEQYF.

This chain joins TRBV11-2 and TRBJ2-5; D possibly corresponds to TRBD1 (6 bases). This CDR3 is 14 amino acids long. Trimming removed 3 bases at V and 5 bases at J, with 13 bases between. CDR1 is SGHAT, CDR2 FQNNGV, per germline. CDR3 loop: CASSFSDRVETQYF. CDR3 nucleotide sequence: TGTGCCAGCAGCTTTTCGGACAGAGTGGAGACCCAGTACTTC.

This clone showed up just once. CDR3 nucleotide sequence: TGTGCCAGCAGTTACCGCGGACTAGCGGGAGGAGATACGCAGTATTTT. Encoded protein: CASSYRGLAGGDTQYF. This rearrangement joins TRBV6-5 to TRBJ2-3; TRBD2 aligns across 14 bases. The CDR3 covers 16 residues. The ends lost 2 bases at V and 5 bases at J; junction bases unmatched: 3. CDR1 and CDR2 from the germline V gene are MNHEY and SVGAGI.

The genes are TRBV5-1 and TRBJ1-2; D unresolved. The CDR3 spans 14 residues. Germline V gene data show CDR1 as SGHRS and CDR2 as YFSETQ. Trimming took off 4 bases at V and 0 bases at J, with 10 bases between the two ends. In nucleotides, the CDR3 is TGCGCCAGCAGCGGCGGCGGAGCTAACTATGGCTACACCTTC. It specifies CASSGGGANYGYTF.

CDR3 loop: CASSPVLGQSGQETQYF. As DNA, the CDR3 is TGTGCCAGCAGCCCGGTCTTGGGTCAATCGGGACAAGAGACCCAGTACTTC. The rearrangement links TRBV5-8 to TRBJ2-5; D possibly corresponds to TRBD2 (5 bases). The CDR3 runs to 17 residues. V was cut by 4 bases and J by 2 bases, with 21 bases left in between. Germline CDR1 is SGHTS and CDR2 is YDEGEE.

The V gene is TRBV29-1, the J gene TRBJ2-1, with 11 bases identical to TRBD1. Germline CDR1 is SQVTM and CDR2 is ANQGSEA. This CDR3 contains 14 residues. V shed 6 bases, J shed 8 bases, and the junction held 9 bases outside the gene matches. The CDR3 protein is CSVGPGQGGHEQFF. Here the CDR3 DNA reads TGCAGCGTGGGGCCGGGACAGGGGGGACATGAGCAGTTCTTC.

CDR3 sequence reads: CASSYSLTGDYGYTF. DNA of the CDR3: TGTGCCAGCAGTTACTCCCTCACAGGCGACTATGGCTACACCTTC. This chain uses TRBV6-5 with TRBJ1-2; D may be TRBD1 (5 bases). The CDR3 length is 15 residues. The ends were cut back, 0 bases at V and 3 bases at J, with 11 bases in the middle. Germline V lookup: CDR1 MNHEY, CDR2 SVGAGI.

This chain uses TRBV27 with TRBJ2-1, with TRBD2 matching 10 bases. The germline V gene has CDR1 MNHEY and CDR2 SMNVEV (reference sequence). The CDR3 is made up of 18 amino acids. Losses at the gene ends were 5 bases for V and 8 bases for J; bases not matched to a gene: 18. CDR3 DNA: TGTGCCAGCAGTCCATATCTCCAGCTAGCGGGAGATGGGGATGAGCAGTTCTTC. Amino acids: CASSPYLQLAGDGDEQFF.

The CDR3 is CASSFVGQGVAEAFF. CDR3 in DNA: TGCGCCAGCAGCTTTGTGGGACAGGGTGTCGCTGAAGCTTTCTTT. The V gene is TRBV5-1, the J gene TRBJ1-1; 9 bases are shared with TRBD1. The CDR3 spans 15 residues. V lost 2 bases to trimming and J lost 6 bases; unmatched junction nucleotides: 8. The germline gives CDR1 SGHRS, CDR2 YFSETQ. Combining the CDR3 with reference TRBV5-1 and TRBJ1-1 gives the whole variable domain KAGVTQTPRYLIKTRGQQVTLSCSPISGHRSVSWYQQTPGQGLQFLFEYFSETQRNKGNFPGRFSGRQFSNSRSEMNVSTLELGDSALYLCASSFVGQGVAEAFFGQGTRLTVV.

Points on this clone: It differs at one base from a far larger clone, so likely a read error. This chain links TRBV6-5 with TRBJ1-2; TRBD1 aligns across 7 bases. The CDR3 contains 12 residues. Germline values: CDR1 MNHEY, CDR2 SVGAGI. V lost 6 bases and J lost 3; bases outside the gene matches: 1. In DNA form, the CDR3 reads TGTGCCAGCAGCCAGGGGGACTATGGCTACACCTTC. Translated: CASSQGDYGYTF.

V is TRBV28 and J is TRBJ1-6, with TRBD1 matching over 8 bases. V dropped 5 bases and J dropped 8; count of bases not matched to a gene: 11. Germline loops: CDR1 MDHEN, CDR2 SYDVKM. The CDR3 contains 16 residues. The CDR3 DNA reads TGTGCCAGCAGTAGAACTTCAGGGGGCTTCTATTCACCCCTCCACTTT. This sequence encodes CASSRTSGGFYSPLHF.

The rearrangement joins TRBV15 to TRBJ1-2; unclear D gene. The germline V gene has CDR1 LNHNV and CDR2 YYDKDF (reference sequence). The CDR3 length is 14 residues. V lost 0 bases and J 8 bases, leaving 13 bases between the germline ends. CDR3 DNA: TGTGCCACCAGCAGAGATCGAGGGAGCGGAGGCTACACCTTC. It translates to CATSRDRGSGGYTF.

The chain uses TRBV29-1 and TRBJ2-1, with a tentative D call TRBD2 (5 bases). The CDR3 is 14 amino acids. Between the trimmed V and J ends, which lost 0 bases and 4 bases, there was a span of 10 bases. In germline, CDR1 is SQVTM, CDR2 ANQGSEA. In nucleotides, the CDR3 is TGCAGCGTTGAAGAAACTAGGTTATACAATGAGCAGTTCTTC. This codes for CSVEETRLYNEQFF.

The chain employs TRBV20-1 and TRBJ2-1; a weak D match, TRBD1 (6 bases). V was trimmed by 3 bases and J by 0 bases, leaving 9 bases between them. The CDR3 consists of 14 residues. Germline lookup yields CDR1 DFQATT and CDR2 SNEGSKA (reference sequence). The DNA of the CDR3 is TGCAGTGCTAGTAAGGGGGTCTCCTACAATGAGCAGTTCTTC. As protein: CSASKGVSYNEQFF.

The sample holds one count of this clone. This rearrangement joins TRBV6-2 or TRBV6-3 to TRBJ2-7; D is perhaps TRBD2 (5 bases). Trimming took 0 bases from V and 2 from J, leaving 11 bases between them. There are 15 residues in the CDR3. The germline gives CDR1 MNHEY, CDR2 SVGEGT. This CDR3 is CASSYSPGIAYEQYF. CDR3 nucleotide sequence: TGTGCCAGCAGTTACTCCCCGGGAATCGCCTACGAGCAGTACTTC.

V gene TRBV7-9 combines with J gene TRBJ2-3, with TRBD2 matching over 11 bases. From germline, CDR1 is SEHNR and CDR2 FQNEAQ (reference sequence). The CDR3 has 14 amino acids. V lost 5 bases and J lost 6; bases outside the gene matches: 4. CDR3: CASSLLAGADTQYF. The CDR3 DNA reads as TGTGCCAGCAGCCTACTAGCGGGAGCCGATACGCAGTATTTT.

This sequence joins TRBV6-5 and TRBJ2-2; D is unclear. Germline lookup yields CDR1 MNHEY and CDR2 SVGAGI. This CDR3 comprises 14 residues. Deletions cut 0 bases from V and 7 bases from J, with 9 bases between. The CDR3 reads CASSYSVEIGELFF. The CDR3 nucleotides are TGTGCCAGCAGTTACTCGGTTGAGATCGGGGAGCTGTTTTTT.

The rearrangement joins TRBV4-1 to TRBJ1-5; 8 nucleotides match TRBD1. The CDR3 totals 17 residues. V lost 0 bases, J lost 3 bases, and 7 bases stayed unmatched. CDR1 is MGHRA and CDR2 is YSYEKL in the germline V gene. In DNA form, the CDR3 reads TGCGCCAGCAGCCAAGATTCAGGGGGCACGGTCAATCAGCCCCAGCATTTT. This codes for CASSQDSGGTVNQPQHF.

The V call is TRBV5-6, the J call TRBJ1-2, with unresolved D. The V end lost 1 base, the J end lost 4 bases, and 17 bases lay between the germline ends. This CDR3 contains 16 residues. Germline CDR1 SGHDT, CDR2 YYEEEE. This CDR3 is CASSLYEGMGSYGYTF. For the CDR3, the DNA is TGTGCCAGCAGCTTGTATGAGGGTATGGGGAGCTATGGCTACACCTTC.

The chain is built from TRBV10-2 and TRBJ1-1, with 7 nucleotides matching TRBD1. The CDR3 is 14 residues long. Germline loops: CDR1 WSHSY, CDR2 SAAADI. The V segment lost 5 bases and the J segment 1 base; nucleotides outside the gene matches: 4. CDR3 sequence (DNA): TGCGCCAGCAGTCCTCGGACAGGGAACACTGAAGCTTTCTTT. This sequence encodes CASSPRTGNTEAFF.